This T cell receptor beta chain was documented in a study of T cells in Graves' hyperthyroidism and ophthalmopathy. This CDR3 has 16 residues. Germline CDR1 reads MGHDK; CDR2 reads SYGVNS. Trimming shortened V by 0 bases and J by 5 bases, and 11 bases separated the two germline ends. There were TCR beta CDR3 regions amplified from RNA transcripts. HTBI primers drove first-round RT-PCR of the TCR CDR3. Each CDR3 protein gets one entry after TCRdb re-called the multiplex PCR reads with MiXCR. Here the sample spans about 530,000 distinct CDR3 sequences, roughly 15% being singletons. The source is a woman aged 18-29 years with Graves' ophthalmopathy. Sequencing input: blood. The chain is built from TRBV25-1 and TRBJ1-6; perhaps TRBD1 as D (5 bases). The CDR3: CASSEYPTEDNSPLHF. CDR3 in DNA: TGTGCCAGCAGTGAATATCCGACAGAAGATAATTCACCCCTCCACTTT.